Listed below are T cell receptor beta chains from one sample, sequenced in a study of T cells in Graves' hyperthyroidism and ophthalmopathy. TCRdb used MiXCR to reprocess the multiplex PCR reads, holding one entry per CDR3 protein. The sample holds over 400,000 distinct CDR3 sequences, about 15% seen once. The source material was blood. The receptors originated from a man between 18 and 29 years old with Graves' ophthalmopathy. Both conserved end residues are part of each CDR3. Each record gives: V gene, clone size, J gene, D gene, CDR3 DNA, CDR3 protein. A D gene is named only where the DNA matches it firmly. Part of the rows lack a size; the others show once, few, many or a class for expanded clones.

V gene: TRBV9; clone size: few; J gene: TRBJ2-4; D gene: TRBD1; CDR3 DNA: TGTGCCAGCAGCACCCGGGACAGAAACATTCAGTACTTC; CDR3 protein: CASSTRDRNIQYF
V gene: TRBV20-1; clone size: many; J gene: TRBJ2-4; D gene: .; CDR3 DNA: TGCAGTGTTCAAAGGGGCCCTAACATTCAGTACTTC; CDR3 protein: CSVQRGPNIQYF
V gene: TRBV24-1; clone size: .; J gene: TRBJ2-2; D gene: TRBD2; CDR3 DNA: TGTGCCACCAGTGCTCCCCCGTGGGCGGCTACTAGCGGGGCCGGGGAGCTGTTTTTT; CDR3 protein: CATSAPPWAATSGAGELFF
V gene: TRBV5-1; clone size: many; J gene: TRBJ1-6; D gene: .; CDR3 DNA: TGCGCCAGCAGCGGCAGGGGTGGCTCACCCCTCCACTTT; CDR3 protein: CASSGRGGSPLHF
V gene: TRBV30; clone size: .; J gene: TRBJ1-4; D gene: TRBD1; CDR3 DNA: TGTGCCTGGACCCCTCGGACAGGGGAAGAAAAACTGTTTTTT; CDR3 protein: CAWTPRTGEEKLFF
V gene: TRBV2; clone size: many; J gene: TRBJ2-1; D gene: .; CDR3 DNA: TGTGCCAGCAGTAAGGGACTCCGCGACTCCTACAATGAGCAGTTCTTC; CDR3 protein: CASSKGLRDSYNEQFF
V gene: TRBV3-1; clone size: many; J gene: TRBJ2-3; D gene: .; CDR3 DNA: TGTGCCAGCAGCCCCAGGACATCTAGCACAGATACGCAGTATTTT; CDR3 protein: CASSPRTSSTDTQYF
V gene: TRBV11-2; clone size: many; J gene: TRBJ2-1; D gene: TRBD2; CDR3 DNA: TGTGCCAGCAGCTTGTTTCTAGCGGGGAATGAGCAGTTCTTC; CDR3 protein: CASSLFLAGNEQFF
V gene: TRBV12-3/TRBV12-4; clone size: .; J gene: TRBJ1-1; D gene: .; CDR3 DNA: TGTGCCAGCAGTTTTGGGGTAGGGGATGTCACTGAAGCTTTCTTT; CDR3 protein: CASSFGVGDVTEAFF
V gene: TRBV20-1; clone size: .; J gene: TRBJ2-3; D gene: TRBD1; CDR3 DNA: TGCAGTGCCCCGAGACAGGGAAACACAGATACGCAGTATTTT; CDR3 protein: CSAPRQGNTDTQYF
V gene: TRBV12-3/TRBV12-4; clone size: few; J gene: TRBJ2-1; D gene: TRBD2; CDR3 DNA: TGTGCCAGCAAGACCGGGACTAGCGTCTACAATGAGCAGTTCTTC; CDR3 protein: CASKTGTSVYNEQFF
V gene: TRBV20-1; clone size: many; J gene: TRBJ1-5; D gene: .; CDR3 DNA: TGCAGTGCGAGAGACACTGACTGGGATCAGCCCCAGCATTTT; CDR3 protein: CSARDTDWDQPQHF
V gene: TRBV25-1; clone size: many; J gene: TRBJ2-1; D gene: TRBD2; CDR3 DNA: TGTGCCAGCAGTGACCCCGGCGGACTAGCGAGGAATGAGCAGTTCTTC; CDR3 protein: CASSDPGGLARNEQFF
V gene: TRBV5-1; clone size: many; J gene: TRBJ1-1; D gene: .; CDR3 DNA: TGCGCCAGCAGCGCCCTAGGTTTGGGGGCGCGAAACACTGAAGCTTTCTTT; CDR3 protein: CASSALGLGARNTEAFF
V gene: TRBV27; clone size: many; J gene: TRBJ2-7; D gene: .; CDR3 DNA: TGTGCCAGCAGTCCGTGGATCAGGGGCGGCTCCGAGCAGTACTTC; CDR3 protein: CASSPWIRGGSEQYF
V gene: TRBV6-1; clone size: .; J gene: TRBJ2-1; D gene: TRBD1; CDR3 DNA: TGTGCCAGCACGACAGGGCCTTACAATGAGCAGTTCTTC; CDR3 protein: CASTTGPYNEQFF
V gene: TRBV20-1; clone size: many; J gene: TRBJ2-1; D gene: TRBD2; CDR3 DNA: TGCAGTGCTTCCTGGACTAGCGGGAGAAGGGATGAGCAGTTCTTC; CDR3 protein: CSASWTSGRRDEQFF
V gene: TRBV7-2; clone size: many; J gene: TRBJ1-4; D gene: .; CDR3 DNA: TGTGCCAGCAGCCGGGTTACGGGGACTAATGAAAAACTGTTTTTT; CDR3 protein: CASSRVTGTNEKLFF
V gene: TRBV20-1; clone size: many; J gene: TRBJ2-6; D gene: .; CDR3 DNA: TGCAGTGCTAGAGGACTGTCCTGGTCCGGGGCCAACGTCCTGACTTTC; CDR3 protein: CSARGLSWSGANVLTF
V gene: TRBV30; clone size: many; J gene: TRBJ1-1; D gene: .; CDR3 DNA: TGTGCCTGGTGGAGTCTGGGGGGGACTGAAGCTTTCTTT; CDR3 protein: CAWWSLGGTEAFF
V gene: TRBV6-5; clone size: many; J gene: TRBJ1-1; D gene: TRBD1; CDR3 DNA: TGTGCCAGCAGTTACGGACAGGGGGAGAGGACTGAAGCTTTCTTT; CDR3 protein: CASSYGQGERTEAFF
V gene: TRBV5-1; clone size: many; J gene: TRBJ2-1; D gene: TRBD2; CDR3 DNA: TGCGCCAGCAGCTTGGGTACCACTAGCGGAATATACAATGAGCAGTTCTTC; CDR3 protein: CASSLGTTSGIYNEQFF
V gene: TRBV9; clone size: .; J gene: TRBJ1-6; D gene: .; CDR3 DNA: TGTGCCAGCAGCGTAGGCCCAAGCTCCTATAATTCACCCCTCCACTTT; CDR3 protein: CASSVGPSSYNSPLHF
V gene: TRBV10-3; clone size: many; J gene: TRBJ2-1; D gene: .; CDR3 DNA: TGTGCCATCAGTGAGGGGGGGACGAGCTCCTACAATGAGCAGTTCTTC; CDR3 protein: CAISEGGTSSYNEQFF
V gene: TRBV5-1; clone size: few; J gene: TRBJ1-1; D gene: .; CDR3 DNA: TGCGCCAGCAGCTTGGCAGGGACTGCAACTGAAGCTTTCTTT; CDR3 protein: CASSLAGTATEAFF
V gene: TRBV19; clone size: .; J gene: TRBJ2-1; D gene: TRBD2; CDR3 DNA: TGTGCCAGTAGTATGGGACTAGCGTCCTACTCCTACAATGAGCAGTTCTTC; CDR3 protein: CASSMGLASYSYNEQFF
V gene: TRBV12-3/TRBV12-4; clone size: few; J gene: TRBJ2-1; D gene: TRBD2; CDR3 DNA: TGTGCCAGCAGTTTCGCGGGAGGGTACAATGAGCAGTTCTTC; CDR3 protein: CASSFAGGYNEQFF
V gene: TRBV4-2; clone size: few; J gene: TRBJ2-7; D gene: .; CDR3 DNA: TGTGCCAGCAGCCAAGCGGTAGACGAGCAGTACTTC; CDR3 protein: CASSQAVDEQYF
V gene: TRBV30; clone size: few; J gene: TRBJ2-7; D gene: .; CDR3 DNA: TGTGCCTGGAGTGTAGGGGGATCAAGCACCTACGAGCAGTACTTC; CDR3 protein: CAWSVGGSSTYEQYF
V gene: TRBV5-6; clone size: many; J gene: TRBJ2-5; D gene: TRBD1; CDR3 DNA: TGTGCCAGCAGCACCGACAGGGGAGAGACCCAGTACTTC; CDR3 protein: CASSTDRGETQYF
V gene: TRBV29-1; clone size: .; J gene: TRBJ2-3; D gene: .; CDR3 DNA: TGCAGCGTTGAAGGCCGGCTCACAGATACGCAGTATTTT; CDR3 protein: CSVEGRLTDTQYF
V gene: TRBV6-2/TRBV6-3; clone size: .; J gene: TRBJ2-3; D gene: TRBD2; CDR3 DNA: TGTGCCAGCAGTTCGCGGGGGAACACAGATACGCAGTATTTT; CDR3 protein: CASSSRGNTDTQYF
V gene: TRBV12-5; clone size: .; J gene: TRBJ1-6; D gene: .; CDR3 DNA: TGTGCTAGTGGTTTGGTTAATTCACCCCTCCACTTT; CDR3 protein: CASGLVNSPLHF
V gene: TRBV27; clone size: many; J gene: TRBJ2-1; D gene: TRBD2; CDR3 DNA: TGTGCCAGCTTTCCGGTCGCGGGAGGGGACAATGAGCAGTTCTTC; CDR3 protein: CASFPVAGGDNEQFF